The subject of this entry is one T cell receptor (beta chain). Its matching antigen is unknown. The germline CDR1 and CDR2 sequences are SGHTA and FQGNSA. The CDR3 consists of 15 residues. Trimming left V 5 bases short and J 0 bases short, with 12 bases between. The PCR contained 60 Vbeta and 13 Jbeta primers. TCRdb's copy holds only in-frame clones and misses some; the assay was immunoSEQ multiplex PCR. Of more than 95,000 clones in the sample, over 60% were seen once. This entry is derived from a study of cytomegalovirus exposure and HLA in healthy donors. Overall study results and limits: According to the study, 160 or so TCR beta chains were cytomegalovirus-associated. An analysis done earlier found most TCR beta V segments productive about 87% or about 30% of the time. V- and J-gene trimming of TCR beta was linked (in a later analysis) to a missense DCLRE1C variant. A later analysis, which compared TCR beta chains of equal frequency, found the HLA-associated ones more clonally expanded.

V gene TRBV7-2 combines with J gene TRBJ2-3; a possible D gene is TRBD2 (5 bases). This TCR was sampled from a man aged 35-49 years in good health and CMV-seropositive. Sequencing was performed on PBMCs. The CDR3 region has the DNA TGTGCCAGCAGCCCCGGCGGGCTGAGCACAGATACGCAGTATTTT. This gives the protein CASSPGGLSTDTQYF.